This T cell receptor (beta chain) was observed in a study of vaccination and CD4 T cells after COVID-19. Looking at the study overall: Taking of post-vaccine samples occurred a median 72 days after dose two (range 14 to 241). Cellular stimulation was performed using overlapping spike peptides derived from SARS-CoV-2, HCoV-NL63, HCoV-OC43 and HCoV-229E. A CEFX pool, an HIV-1 Nef pool, or no peptide went to control cultures.

Study-wide points: Spike mono-reactive status applied to 304 of 307 vaccine-specific clones in convalescent patients.

As for treatment: roughly 11-day PBMC culture with coronavirus spike peptide pools or control peptides (ViraFEST assay). Germline lookup yields CDR1 MNHEY and CDR2 SMNVEV (reference sequence). This CDR3 spans 15 amino acids. Trimming pared 6 bases from V and 5 bases from J, leaving 14 bases between. This clonotype was observed a handful of times. The antigen is undetermined. Sequence data for DNA of cultured CD4+ T cells were generated by the Oncomine TCR Beta short-read assay. One entry per CDR3 protein, called by TCRdb with MiXCR from the PCR reads. The table shows approximately 12,000 distinct CDR3 sequences, with less than 80% occurring only once.

The receptor's source is a human donor who had recovered from COVID-19. The specimen comprised CD4+ T cells from blood, cultured in vitro, sampled before SARS-CoV-2 vaccination. The chain carries TRBV27 and TRBJ1-6; D call uncertain. CDR3 sequence (DNA): TGTGCCAGCAGCAGTAGGGTGGGTCATAATTCACCCCTCCACTTT. This gives the protein CASSSRVGHNSPLHF.